The text below deals with one T cell receptor beta chain. It lacks a known antigen. Base quality data are lacking; no much larger clone is found one base away. This sample was taken from a study of Ad26.COV2.S vaccination and SARS-CoV-2 variants (dated by TCRdb to the early 2020s). Background on the whole study: The specificity and breadth of SARS-CoV-2-reactive T cell receptors after Ad26.COV2.S vaccination were assessed by TCRbeta repertoire sequencing. A total of 32 samples were included in the TCR-sequenced set, comprising some 20 Ad26.COV2.S vaccine recipients, 5 placebo recipients and 8 SARS-CoV-2 convalescent individuals. The study at large found these results: Compared with placebo recipients, Ad26.COV2.S recipients showed higher spike-specific TCR breadth (P = 0.0014). The authors noted that total T cell responses may have been underestimated by the TCR breadth and depth analyses. Non-spike TCR breadth was comparable between vaccine and placebo recipients, consistent with the vaccine containing only spike. After vaccination, substantial breadth of spike-specific CD8+ and CD4+ T cell responses was reported.

The immunoSEQ Assay was the method used to sequence TCRbeta CDR3 regions. After extraction, genomic DNA underwent amplification by bias-controlled multiplex PCR, followed by high-throughput sequencing. The authors processed their data as follows. Collapsing and filtering of sequences were performed to quantify the absolute abundance of each unique TCRbeta CDR3 region. T cell fraction was estimated by normalization of TCRbeta template counts to usable DNA, with usable DNA being measured through amplification of reference genes present in all nucleated cells. Repertoire TCRs were annotated as SARS-CoV-2-specific when V gene, CDR3 amino acid sequence and J gene were exactly matched to a known reactive TCR set. The reference SARS-CoV-2 TCR set was derived from MIRA and filtered for enrichment in COVID-19-positive ImmuneCODE repertoires, a step that removed public or cross-reactive TCRs. Based on the MIRA antigens, annotated TCRs were further analysed at the level of specific ORF or position within ORF. Depth was the summed frequency of annotated unique rearrangements, while breadth was defined as annotated unique rearrangements over total unique productive rearrangements. TCR breadth was compared between groups using two-sided Wilcoxon rank-sum tests. TCRdb took this table from immuneACCESS and kept in-frame rearrangements with V and J called. Such tables lack part of the clones; where checked against another copy, unresolved V genes explain under half of the gap, and the rest is unexplained. V, J and clone size derive from that table, while D and trimming were established from the DNA sequence. This sample comprises roughly 92,000 clones, about four fifths of them detected only once. About 17% of the sample is held by the ten biggest clonotypes.

What this sample's time point label stands for: individuals recovered from natural SARS-CoV-2 infection. Compared with germline, V lacks 5 bases and J lacks 6 bases; bases without a gene match: 9. The CDR3 spans 16 residues, from the cysteine through the phenylalanine. Just the 48-base CDR3 DNA is kept, in frame starting at base 1. The germline V gene yields SGHVS for CDR1 and FQNEAQ for CDR2. Recombination connected TRBV7-8 to TRBJ2-1; TRBD2 matches 11 bases in the middle. The input for sequencing was peripheral blood, taken after recovery from COVID-19. This receptor was taken from a human donor who had recovered from COVID-19. In nucleotides, the sequence is TGTGCCAGCAGCGAGTTGACTAGCGGGATCGGCAATGAGCAGTTCTTC. Its translation is CASSELTSGIGNEQFF.